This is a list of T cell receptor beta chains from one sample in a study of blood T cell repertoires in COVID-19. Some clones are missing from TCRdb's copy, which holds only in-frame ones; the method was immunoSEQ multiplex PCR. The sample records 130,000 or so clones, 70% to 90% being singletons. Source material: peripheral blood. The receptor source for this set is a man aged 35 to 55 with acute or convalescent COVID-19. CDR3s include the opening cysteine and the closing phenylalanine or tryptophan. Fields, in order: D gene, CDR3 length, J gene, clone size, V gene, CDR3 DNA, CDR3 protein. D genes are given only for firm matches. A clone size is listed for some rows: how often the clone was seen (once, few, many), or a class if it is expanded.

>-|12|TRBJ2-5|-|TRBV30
TGTGCCTGGAGTCCAGGGGAGGAGACCCAGTACTTC
CAWSPGEETQYF
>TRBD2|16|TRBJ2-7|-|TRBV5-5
TGTGCCAGCAGCCCACAGTGGACAGCCGCGGGGGGCGAGCAGTACTTC
CASSPQWTAAGGEQYF
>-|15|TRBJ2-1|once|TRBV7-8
TGTGCCAGCAGCCTGGTCAGGGCCTCCTACAATGAGCAGTTCTTC
CASSLVRASYNEQFF
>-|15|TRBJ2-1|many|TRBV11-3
TGTGCCAGCAGCTTAGGCACAGGTACCTACAATGAGCAGTTCTTC
CASSLGTGTYNEQFF
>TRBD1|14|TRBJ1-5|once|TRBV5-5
TGTGCCAGCAGCTTGGGGACAGGGGTTCAGCCCCAGCATTTT
CASSLGTGVQPQHF
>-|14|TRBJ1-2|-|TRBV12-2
TGTGCAAGTCGCTTCCTGGCCAATAACTATGGCTACACCTTC
CASRFLANNYGYTF
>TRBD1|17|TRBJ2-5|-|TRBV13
TGTGCCAGCAGCTTAGGACTAGACAGGGCCTCAAAAGAGACCCAGTACTTC
CASSLGLDRASKETQYF
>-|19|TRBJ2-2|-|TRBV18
TGTGCCAGCTCACCCTTACAGGGTTCAAGGGTCCCGAACACCGGGGAGCTGTTTTTT
CASSPLQGSRVPNTGELFF
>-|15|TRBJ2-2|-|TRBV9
TGTGCCAGCAGCCCAAGGGGGAGTGGTCCCGGGGAGCTGTTTTTT
CASSPRGSGPGELFF
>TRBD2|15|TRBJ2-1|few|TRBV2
TGTGCCAGCAGTGGCCGGGACTACCCGTCAAATGAGCAGTTCTTC
CASSGRDYPSNEQFF
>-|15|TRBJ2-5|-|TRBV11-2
TGTGCCAGCAGCTCACCGGGACTCAGCCAAGAGACCCAGTACTTC
CASSSPGLSQETQYF
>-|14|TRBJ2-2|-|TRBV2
TGTGCCAGCACCGGGACAATGAACACCGGGGAGCTGTTTTTT
CASTGTMNTGELFF
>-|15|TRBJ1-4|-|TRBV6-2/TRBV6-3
TGTGCCAGCAGTCAAATCGGTGCAACTAATGAAAAACTGTTTTTT
CASSQIGATNEKLFF
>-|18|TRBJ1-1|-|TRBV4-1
TGCGCCAGCAGCTCCCTCAACCTGATCGACAGCGGGCTCAATGAAGCTTTCTTT
CASSSLNLIDSGLNEAFF
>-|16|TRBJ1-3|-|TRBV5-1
TGCGCCAGCAGCTTGGGGCCTACAGGGACAGGAAACACCATATATTTT
CASSLGPTGTGNTIYF
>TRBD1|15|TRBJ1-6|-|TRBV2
TGTGCCAGCAGTGAAACAGGGGGTACAAATTCACCCCTCCACTTT
CASSETGGTNSPLHF
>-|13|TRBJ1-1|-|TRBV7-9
TGTGCCAGCAGCTCCAACTTGAACACTGAAGCTTTCTTT
CASSSNLNTEAFF
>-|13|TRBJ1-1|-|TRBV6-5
TGTGCCAGCAAAAGACACCCGAACACTGAAGCTTTCTTT
CASKRHPNTEAFF
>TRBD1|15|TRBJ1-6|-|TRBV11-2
TGTGCCAGCAGCCGGACCGGGACAGGGGATTCACCCCTCCACTTT
CASSRTGTGDSPLHF
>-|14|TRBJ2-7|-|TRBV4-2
TGTGCCAGCAGCCCAGAGACAGTAAACTACGAGCAGTACTTC
CASSPETVNYEQYF
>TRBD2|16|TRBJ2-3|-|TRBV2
TGTGCCAGCAGTGTATGGGGGAGGGGAAGCACAGATACGCAGTATTTT
CASSVWGRGSTDTQYF
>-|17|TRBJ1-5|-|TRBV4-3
TGCGCCAGCAGCCCCCGGGTCAAAAGGTATAGCAATCAGCCCCAGCATTTT
CASSPRVKRYSNQPQHF
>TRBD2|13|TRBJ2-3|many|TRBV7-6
TGTGCCAGCAAACTAGCGGGAGCAGATACGCAGTATTTT
CASKLAGADTQYF
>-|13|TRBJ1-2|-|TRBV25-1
TGTGCCAGCAGTGAGGCCGTTGGTGATGGCTACACCTTC
CASSEAVGDGYTF
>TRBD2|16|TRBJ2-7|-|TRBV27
TGTGCCAGCAGTCCGGGCCCACTAGCGGACCCCTACGAGCAGTACTTC
CASSPGPLADPYEQYF
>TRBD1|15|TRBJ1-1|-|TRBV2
TGTGCCAGCAGACCCCGGGACAGGGGGAACACTGAAGCTTTCTTT
CASRPRDRGNTEAFF
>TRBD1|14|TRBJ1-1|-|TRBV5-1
TGCGCCAGCAGCCCGACAGCCCAGGGGGCTGAAGCTTTCTTT
CASSPTAQGAEAFF
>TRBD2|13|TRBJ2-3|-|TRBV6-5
TGTGCCAGCAGACCGACTAGCGGGACAAGGGAGTATTTT
CASRPTSGTREYF
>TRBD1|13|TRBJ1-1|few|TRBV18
TGTGCCAGCTCACCGCACGACAGGGGAAGAGCTTTCTTT
CASSPHDRGRAFF
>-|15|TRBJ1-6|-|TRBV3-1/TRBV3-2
TGTGCCAGCAGCCCCCCATTGCTAAGTGGTTCACCCCTCCACTTT
CASSPPLLSGSPLHF
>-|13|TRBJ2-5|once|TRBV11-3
TGTGCCAGCAGTACAGGGACCCCTGAGACCCAGTACTTC
CASSTGTPETQYF
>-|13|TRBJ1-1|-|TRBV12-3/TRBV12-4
TGTGCCAGCAGTCCCCGCAGGGGCACTGAAGCTTTCTTT
CASSPRRGTEAFF
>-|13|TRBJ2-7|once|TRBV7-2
TGTGCCAGCAGCTTAACACGGGGAGCCGAGCAGTACTTC
CASSLTRGAEQYF
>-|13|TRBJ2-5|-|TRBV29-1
TGCAGCGTCCGAGGTGACGACCAAGAGACCCAGTACTTC
CSVRGDDQETQYF
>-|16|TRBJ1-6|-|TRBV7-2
TGTGCCAGCAGCCCAGGATGGCCAGAGGGAAATTCACCCCTCCACTTT
CASSPGWPEGNSPLHF
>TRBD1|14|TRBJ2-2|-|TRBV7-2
TGTGCCAGCAGCAGGACAGGGGACACCGGGGAGCTGTTTTTT
CASSRTGDTGELFF
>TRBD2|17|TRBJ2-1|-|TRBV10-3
TGTGCCATCAGTGAGCAAATTACTAGCGGGAGCGACAATGAGCAGTTCTTC
CAISEQITSGSDNEQFF
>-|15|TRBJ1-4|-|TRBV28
TGTGCCAGCAGTTCCGTCGCCGGGGGGAATGAAAAACTGTTTTTT
CASSSVAGGNEKLFF
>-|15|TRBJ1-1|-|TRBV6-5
TGTGCCAGCAGTTACCGGACAGCCTTGAACACTGAAGCTTTCTTT
CASSYRTALNTEAFF
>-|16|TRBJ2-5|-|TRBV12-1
TGTGCCAGCAGCTTTGGGCGGGAGGGCGTGCGAGAGACCCAGTACTTC
CASSFGREGVRETQYF
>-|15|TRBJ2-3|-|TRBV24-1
TGTGCCACCAGTGATGAACAGGGAAGGACAGATACGCAGTATTTT
CATSDEQGRTDTQYF
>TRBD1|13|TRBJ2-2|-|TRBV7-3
TGTGCCAGCAGCTCAGGGACAGCCGGGGAGCTGTTTTTT
CASSSGTAGELFF
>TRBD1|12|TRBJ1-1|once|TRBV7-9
TGTGCCTCACGACAGGGTTACACTGAAGCTTTCTTT
CASRQGYTEAFF
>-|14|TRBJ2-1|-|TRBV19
TGTGCCAGTAGGGCGGTGGGGGCGTCCAATGAGCAGTTCTTC
CASRAVGASNEQFF
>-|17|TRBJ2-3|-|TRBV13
TGTGCCAGCAGCCCCCTCTCCGGGGACACAGACACAGATACGCAGTATTTT
CASSPLSGDTDTDTQYF
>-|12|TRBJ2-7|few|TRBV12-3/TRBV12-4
TGTGCCAGCAGCCCTTACGAGGGCGAGCAGTACTTC
CASSPYEGEQYF